This T cell receptor (beta chain) was found in a study of T cells in Graves' hyperthyroidism and ophthalmopathy. Study-wide results and limits: Ophthalmopathy was identified by the model a median around 6.3 months ahead of onset.

Among ophthalmopathy patients, the Clinical Activity Score reached at least 3, the NOSPECS grade reached at least 4, and duration remained under 3 months. For the diagnoses, clinical symptoms, serum thyroxine and TRAb, thyroid ultrasound and orbital computed tomography were used. Ten or more counts support this clonotype. What it recognizes is unknown. Trimming took 2 bases from V and 4 from J, leaving 8 bases between them. The length of the CDR3 is 13 residues. Germline V gives CDR1 SNHLY, CDR2 FYNNEI. The source material, RNA transcripts, was used to amplify TCR beta CDR3 regions. The TCR CDR3 first-round RT-PCR relied on the HTBI primer set. TCRdb re-analysed the multiplex PCR reads in MiXCR, keeping a single row per CDR3 protein. The repertoire has about 260,000 distinct CDR3 sequences, over 15% of them found once; the top ten carry 25% to 30%.

Source material: blood. The TCR was taken from a woman between 18 and 29 years old with Graves' ophthalmopathy. The chain carries TRBV2 and TRBJ1-1; D ambiguous. CDR3 nucleotides: TGTGCCAGCAGTGAAATGGAGGGCACTGAAGCTTTCTTT. Its translation: CASSEMEGTEAFF.